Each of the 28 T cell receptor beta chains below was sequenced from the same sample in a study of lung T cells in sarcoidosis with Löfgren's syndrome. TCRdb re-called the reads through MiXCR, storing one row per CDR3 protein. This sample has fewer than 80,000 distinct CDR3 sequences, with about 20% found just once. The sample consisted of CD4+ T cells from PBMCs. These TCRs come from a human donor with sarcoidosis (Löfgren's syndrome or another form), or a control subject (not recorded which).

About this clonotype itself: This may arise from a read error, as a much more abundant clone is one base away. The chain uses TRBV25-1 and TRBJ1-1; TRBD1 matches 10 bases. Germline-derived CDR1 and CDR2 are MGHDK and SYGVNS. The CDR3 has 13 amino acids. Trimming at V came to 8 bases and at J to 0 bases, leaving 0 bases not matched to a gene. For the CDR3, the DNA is TGTGCCAGCGACAGGGGGCTGAACACTGAAGCTTTCTTT. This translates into CASDRGLNTEAFF.

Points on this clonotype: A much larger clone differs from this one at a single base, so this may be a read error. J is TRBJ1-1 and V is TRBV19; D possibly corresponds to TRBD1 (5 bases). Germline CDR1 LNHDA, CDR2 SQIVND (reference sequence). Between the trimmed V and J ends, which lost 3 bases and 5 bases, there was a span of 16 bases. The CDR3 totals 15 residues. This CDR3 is CASSMRGLSLTEAFF. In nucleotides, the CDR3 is TGTGCCAGTAGTATGCGGGGCCTGAGTTTGACTGAAGCTTTCTTT.

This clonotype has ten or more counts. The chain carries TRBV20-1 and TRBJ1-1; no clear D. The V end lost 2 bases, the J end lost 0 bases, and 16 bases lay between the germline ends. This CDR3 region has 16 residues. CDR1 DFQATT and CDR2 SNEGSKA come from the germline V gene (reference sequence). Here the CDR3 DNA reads TGCAGTGCTAGACCCAAGGCCGGCAGTATGAACACTGAAGCTTTCTTT. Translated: CSARPKAGSMNTEAFF.

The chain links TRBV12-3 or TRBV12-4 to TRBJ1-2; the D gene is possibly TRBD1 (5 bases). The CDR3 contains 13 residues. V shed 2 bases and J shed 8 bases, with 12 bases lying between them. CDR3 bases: TGTGCCAGCAGTTTATGGGACCTTAGGGGCTACACCTTC. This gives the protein CASSLWDLRGYTF.

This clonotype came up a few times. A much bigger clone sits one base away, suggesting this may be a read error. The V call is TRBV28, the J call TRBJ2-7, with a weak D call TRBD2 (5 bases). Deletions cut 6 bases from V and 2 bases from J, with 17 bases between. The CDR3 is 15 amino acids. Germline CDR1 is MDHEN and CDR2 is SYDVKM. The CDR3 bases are TGTGCCAGCAGCAAAGACCCGGGGTCGCCCTACGAGCAGTACTTC. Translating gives CASSKDPGSPYEQYF.

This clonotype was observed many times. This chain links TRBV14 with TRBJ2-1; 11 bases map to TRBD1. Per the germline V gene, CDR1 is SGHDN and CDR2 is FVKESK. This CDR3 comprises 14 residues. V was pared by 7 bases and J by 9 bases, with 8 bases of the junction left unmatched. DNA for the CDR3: TGTGCCAGCAAGGACAGGGGGCCCTTCAGTGAGCAGTTCTTC. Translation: CASKDRGPFSEQFF.

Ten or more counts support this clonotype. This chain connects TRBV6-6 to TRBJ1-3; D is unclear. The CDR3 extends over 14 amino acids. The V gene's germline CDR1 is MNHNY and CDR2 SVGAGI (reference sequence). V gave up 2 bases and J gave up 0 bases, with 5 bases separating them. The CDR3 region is CASSYQTSGNTIYF. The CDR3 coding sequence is TGTGCCAGCAGTTACCAAACCTCTGGAAACACCATATATTTT.

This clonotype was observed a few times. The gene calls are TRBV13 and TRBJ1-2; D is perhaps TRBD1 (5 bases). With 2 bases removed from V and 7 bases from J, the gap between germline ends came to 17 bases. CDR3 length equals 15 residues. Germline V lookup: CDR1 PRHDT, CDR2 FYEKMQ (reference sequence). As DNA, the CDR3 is TGTGCCAGCAGCTTAATCTCCCAGGGTATGAGTGGCTACACCTTC. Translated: CASSLISQGMSGYTF. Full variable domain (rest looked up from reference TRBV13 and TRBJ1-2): AAGVIQSPRHLIKEKRETATLKCYPIPRHDTVYWYQQGPGQDPQFLISFYEKMQSDKGSIPDRFSAQQFSDYHSELNMSSLELGDSALYFCASSLISQGMSGYTFGSGTRLTVV.

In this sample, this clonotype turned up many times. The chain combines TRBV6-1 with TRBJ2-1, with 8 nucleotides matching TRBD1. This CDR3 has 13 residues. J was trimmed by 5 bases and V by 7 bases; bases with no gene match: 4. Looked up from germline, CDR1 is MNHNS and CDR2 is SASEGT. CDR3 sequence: CASTRGRNNEQFF. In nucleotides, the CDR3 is TGTGCCAGCACCAGGGGGCGAAACAATGAGCAGTTCTTC.

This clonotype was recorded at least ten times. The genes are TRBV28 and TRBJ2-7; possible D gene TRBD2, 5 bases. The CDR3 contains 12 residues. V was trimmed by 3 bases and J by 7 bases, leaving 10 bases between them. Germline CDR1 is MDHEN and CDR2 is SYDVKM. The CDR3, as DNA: TGTGCCAGCAGTTTTTCGAGCGGTGAGCAGTACTTC. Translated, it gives CASSFSSGEQYF.

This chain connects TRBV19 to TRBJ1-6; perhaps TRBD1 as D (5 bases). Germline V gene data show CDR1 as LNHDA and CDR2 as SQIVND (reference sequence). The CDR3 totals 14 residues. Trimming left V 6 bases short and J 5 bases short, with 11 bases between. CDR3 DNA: TGTGCCAGTAGAGACCAGGGAAATAATTCACCCCTCCACTTT. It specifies CASRDQGNNSPLHF.

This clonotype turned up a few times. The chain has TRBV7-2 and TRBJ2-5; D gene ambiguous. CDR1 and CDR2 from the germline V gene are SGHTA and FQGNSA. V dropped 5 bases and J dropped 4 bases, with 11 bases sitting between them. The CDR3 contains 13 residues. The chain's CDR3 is CASSQLKAETQYF. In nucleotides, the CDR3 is TGTGCCAGCAGCCAGCTAAAGGCAGAGACCCAGTACTTC.

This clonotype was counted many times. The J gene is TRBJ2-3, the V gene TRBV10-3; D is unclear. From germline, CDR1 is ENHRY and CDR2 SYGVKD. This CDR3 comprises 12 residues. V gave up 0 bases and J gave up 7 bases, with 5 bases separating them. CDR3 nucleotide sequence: TGTGCCATCAGTGAGTCATTGTATACGCAGTATTTT. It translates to CAISESLYTQYF.

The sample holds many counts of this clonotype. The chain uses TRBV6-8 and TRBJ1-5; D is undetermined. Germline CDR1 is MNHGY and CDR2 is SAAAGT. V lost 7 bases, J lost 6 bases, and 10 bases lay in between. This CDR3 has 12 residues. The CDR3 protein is CASIPRFQPQHF. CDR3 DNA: TGTGCCAGCATCCCTCGGTTTCAGCCCCAGCATTTT.

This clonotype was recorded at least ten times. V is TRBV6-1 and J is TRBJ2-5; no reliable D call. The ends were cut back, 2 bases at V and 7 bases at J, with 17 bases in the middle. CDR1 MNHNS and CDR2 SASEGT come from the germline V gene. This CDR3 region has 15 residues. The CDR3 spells CASSERRDRFGTQYF. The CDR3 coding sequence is TGTGCCAGCAGTGAAAGAAGGGATCGATTCGGGACCCAGTACTTC.

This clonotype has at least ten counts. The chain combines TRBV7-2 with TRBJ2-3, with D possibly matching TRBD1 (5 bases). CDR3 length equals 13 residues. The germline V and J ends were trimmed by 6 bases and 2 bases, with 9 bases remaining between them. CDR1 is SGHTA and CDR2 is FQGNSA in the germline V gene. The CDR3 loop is CASRRQITDTQYF. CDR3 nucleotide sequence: TGTGCCAGCAGACGACAGATCACAGATACGCAGTATTTT.

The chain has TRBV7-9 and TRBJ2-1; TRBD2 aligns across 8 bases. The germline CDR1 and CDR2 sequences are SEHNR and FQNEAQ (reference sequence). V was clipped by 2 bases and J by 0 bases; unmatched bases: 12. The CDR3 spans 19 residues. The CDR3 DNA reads TGTGCCAGCAGCTTAACGGGGGGGACGGGGAGAAGCTCCTACAATGAGCAGTTCTTC. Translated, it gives CASSLTGGTGRSSYNEQFF.

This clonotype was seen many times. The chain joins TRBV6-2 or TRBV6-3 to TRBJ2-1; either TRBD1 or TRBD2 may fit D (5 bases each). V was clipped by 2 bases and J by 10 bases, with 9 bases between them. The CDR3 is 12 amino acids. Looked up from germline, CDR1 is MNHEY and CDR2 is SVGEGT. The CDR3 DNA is TGTGCCAGCAGTTACGTCGGGACCGAGCAGTTCTTC. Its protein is CASSYVGTEQFF.

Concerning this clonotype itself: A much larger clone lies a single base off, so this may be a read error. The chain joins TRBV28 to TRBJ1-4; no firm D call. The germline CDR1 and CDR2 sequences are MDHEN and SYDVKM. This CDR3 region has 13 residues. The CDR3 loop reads CASSVGLREKLLF. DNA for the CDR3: TGTGCCAGCAGTGTAGGGCTGAGAGAAAAACTGCTTTTT.

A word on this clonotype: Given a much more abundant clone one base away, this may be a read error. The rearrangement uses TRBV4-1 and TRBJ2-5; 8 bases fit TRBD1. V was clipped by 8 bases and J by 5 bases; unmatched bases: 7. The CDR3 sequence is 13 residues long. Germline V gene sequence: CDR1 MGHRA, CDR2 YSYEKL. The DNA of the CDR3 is TGCGCCAGCGGACGAACAGGGGGGGAGACCCAGTACTTC. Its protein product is CASGRTGGETQYF.

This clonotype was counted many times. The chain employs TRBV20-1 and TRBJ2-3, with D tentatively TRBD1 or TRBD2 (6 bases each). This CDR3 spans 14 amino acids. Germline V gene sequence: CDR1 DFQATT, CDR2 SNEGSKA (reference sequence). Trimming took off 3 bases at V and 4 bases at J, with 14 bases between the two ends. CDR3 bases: TGCAGTGCTAGGAGGGGGGCGGTAGCAGATACGCAGTATTTT. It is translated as CSARRGAVADTQYF.

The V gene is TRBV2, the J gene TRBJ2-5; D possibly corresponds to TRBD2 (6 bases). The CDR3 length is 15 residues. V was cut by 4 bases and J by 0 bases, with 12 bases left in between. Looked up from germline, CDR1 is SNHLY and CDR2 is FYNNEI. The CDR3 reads CASSGLSGHQETQYF. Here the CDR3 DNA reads TGTGCCAGCAGTGGACTTAGCGGTCACCAAGAGACCCAGTACTTC.

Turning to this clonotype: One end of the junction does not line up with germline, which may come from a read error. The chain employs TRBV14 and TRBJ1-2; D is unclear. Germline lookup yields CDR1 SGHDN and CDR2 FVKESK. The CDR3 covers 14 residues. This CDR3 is CASSQVGTNYVYTF. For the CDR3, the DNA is TGTGCCAGCAGCCAAGTTGGCACCAACTATGTCTACACCTTC.

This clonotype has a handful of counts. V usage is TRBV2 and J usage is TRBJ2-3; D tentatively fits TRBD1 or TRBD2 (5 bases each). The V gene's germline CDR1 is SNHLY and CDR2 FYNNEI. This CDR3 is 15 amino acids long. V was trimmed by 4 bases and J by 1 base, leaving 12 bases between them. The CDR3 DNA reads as TGTGCCAGCAGTGCAAGACGGGGCGGCACAGATACGCAGTATTTT. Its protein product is CASSARRGGTDTQYF.

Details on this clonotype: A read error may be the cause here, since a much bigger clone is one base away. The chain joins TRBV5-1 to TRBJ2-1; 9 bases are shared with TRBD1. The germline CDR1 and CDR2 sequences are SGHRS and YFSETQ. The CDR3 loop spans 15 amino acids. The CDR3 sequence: CAISTGQGRYNEQFF. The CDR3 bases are TGCGCCATCAGCACCGGACAGGGGCGATACAATGAGCAGTTCTTC.

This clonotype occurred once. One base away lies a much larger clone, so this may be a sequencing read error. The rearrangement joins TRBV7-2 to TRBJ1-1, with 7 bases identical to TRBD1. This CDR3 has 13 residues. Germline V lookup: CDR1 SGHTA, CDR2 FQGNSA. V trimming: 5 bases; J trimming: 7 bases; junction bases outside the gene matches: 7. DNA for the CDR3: TGTGCCAGCAGCACCAGGGGGGGTAATGAAGCTTTCTTT. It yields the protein CASSTRGGNEAFF.

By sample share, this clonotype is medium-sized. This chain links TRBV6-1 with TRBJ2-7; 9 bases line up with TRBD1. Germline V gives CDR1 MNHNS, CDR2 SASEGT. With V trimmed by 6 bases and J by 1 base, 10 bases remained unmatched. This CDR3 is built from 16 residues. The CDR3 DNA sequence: TGTGCCAGCAGCCCTGGCCGGACAGGGGTGTCCTACGAGCAGTACGTC. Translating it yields CASSPGRTGVSYEQYV.

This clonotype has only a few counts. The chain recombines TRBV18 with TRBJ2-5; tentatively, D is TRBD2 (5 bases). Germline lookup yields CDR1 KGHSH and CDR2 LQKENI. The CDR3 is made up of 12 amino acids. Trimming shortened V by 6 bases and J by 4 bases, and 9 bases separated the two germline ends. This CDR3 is CASSDRGETQYF. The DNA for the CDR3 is TGTGCCAGCTCCGACCGGGGAGAGACCCAGTACTTC. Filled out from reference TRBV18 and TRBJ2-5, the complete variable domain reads NAGVMQNPRHLVRRRGQEARLRCSPMKGHSHVYWYRQLPEEGLKFMVYLQKENIIDESGMPKERFSAEFPKEGPSILRIQQVVRGDSAAYFCASSDRGETQYFGPGTRLLVL.